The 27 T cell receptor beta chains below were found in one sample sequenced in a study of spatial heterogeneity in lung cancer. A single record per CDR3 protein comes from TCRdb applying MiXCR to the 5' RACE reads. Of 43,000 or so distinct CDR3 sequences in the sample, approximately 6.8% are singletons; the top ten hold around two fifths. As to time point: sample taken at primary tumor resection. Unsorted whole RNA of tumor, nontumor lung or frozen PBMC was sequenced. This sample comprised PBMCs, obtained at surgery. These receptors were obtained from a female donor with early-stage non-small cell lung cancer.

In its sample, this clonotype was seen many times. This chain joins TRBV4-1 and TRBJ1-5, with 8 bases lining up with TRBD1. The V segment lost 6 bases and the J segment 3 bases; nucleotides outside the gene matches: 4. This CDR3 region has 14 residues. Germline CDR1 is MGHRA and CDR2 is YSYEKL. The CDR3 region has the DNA TGCGCCAGCAGTCCGGGACAGGTCAATCAGCCCCAGCATTTT. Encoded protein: CASSPGQVNQPQHF.

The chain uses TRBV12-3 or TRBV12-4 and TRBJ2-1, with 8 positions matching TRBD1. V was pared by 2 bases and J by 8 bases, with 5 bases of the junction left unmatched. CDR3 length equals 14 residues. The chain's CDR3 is CASSLLTGGDEQFF. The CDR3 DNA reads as TGTGCCAGCAGTTTACTCACAGGGGGAGATGAGCAGTTCTTC.

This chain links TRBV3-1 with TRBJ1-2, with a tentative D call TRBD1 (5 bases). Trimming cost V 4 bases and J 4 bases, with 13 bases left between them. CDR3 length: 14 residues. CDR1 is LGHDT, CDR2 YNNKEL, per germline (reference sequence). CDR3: CASSPTPGSYGYTF. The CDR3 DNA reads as TGTGCCAGCAGCCCGACCCCAGGGAGCTATGGCTACACCTTC.

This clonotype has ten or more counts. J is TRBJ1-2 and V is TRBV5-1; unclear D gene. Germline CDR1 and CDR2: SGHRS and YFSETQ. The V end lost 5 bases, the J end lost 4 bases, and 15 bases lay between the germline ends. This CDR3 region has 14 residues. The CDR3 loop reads CASSLEGPLYGYTF. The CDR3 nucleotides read TGCGCCAGCAGTTTAGAGGGCCCCCTCTATGGCTACACCTTC.

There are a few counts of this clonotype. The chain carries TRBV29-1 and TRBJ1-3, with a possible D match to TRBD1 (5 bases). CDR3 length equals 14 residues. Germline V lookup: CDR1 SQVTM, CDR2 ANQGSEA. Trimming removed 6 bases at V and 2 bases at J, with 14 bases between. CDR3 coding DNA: TGCAGCGTAATTCGGGGCCCTCCTGGAAACACCATATATTTT. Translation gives CSVIRGPPGNTIYF.

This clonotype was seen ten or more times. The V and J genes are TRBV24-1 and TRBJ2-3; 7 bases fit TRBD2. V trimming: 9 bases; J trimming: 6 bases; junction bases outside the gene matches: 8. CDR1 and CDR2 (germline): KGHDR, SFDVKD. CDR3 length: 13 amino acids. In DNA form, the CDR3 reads TGTGCCACCGCTGAGAGCGGGACCGATACGCAGTATTTT. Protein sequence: CATAESGTDTQYF.

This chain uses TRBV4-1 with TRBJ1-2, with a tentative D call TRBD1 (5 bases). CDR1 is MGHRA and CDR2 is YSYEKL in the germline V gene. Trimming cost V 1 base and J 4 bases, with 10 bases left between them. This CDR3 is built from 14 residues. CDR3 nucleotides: TGCGCCAGCAGCCAAGCTTCGACAGCCTATGGCTACACCTTC. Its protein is CASSQASTAYGYTF.

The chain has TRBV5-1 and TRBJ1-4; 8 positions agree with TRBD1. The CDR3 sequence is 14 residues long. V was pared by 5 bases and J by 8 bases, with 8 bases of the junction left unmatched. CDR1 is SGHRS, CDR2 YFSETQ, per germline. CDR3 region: CASSTTGAEEKLFF. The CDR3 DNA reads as TGCGCCAGCAGTACGACAGGGGCGGAAGAAAAACTGTTTTTT.

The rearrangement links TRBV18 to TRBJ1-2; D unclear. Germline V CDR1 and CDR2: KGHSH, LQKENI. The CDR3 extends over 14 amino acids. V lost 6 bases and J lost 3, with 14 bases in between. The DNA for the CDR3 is TGTGCCAGCTCTCCTCTCGGGGTCGACTATGGCTACACCTTC. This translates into CASSPLGVDYGYTF. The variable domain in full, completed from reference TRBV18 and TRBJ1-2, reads NAGVMQNPRHLVRRRGQEARLRCSPMKGHSHVYWYRQLPEEGLKFMVYLQKENIIDESGMPKERFSAEFPKEGPSILRIQQVVRGDSAAYFCASSPLGVDYGYTFGSGTRLTVV.

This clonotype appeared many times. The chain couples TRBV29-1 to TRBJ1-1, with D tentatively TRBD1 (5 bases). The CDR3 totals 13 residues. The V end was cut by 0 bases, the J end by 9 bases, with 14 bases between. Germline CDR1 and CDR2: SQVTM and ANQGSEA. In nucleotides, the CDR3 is TGCAGCGTTGAAGAGCAGAGGGGTGGCCAAGCTTTCTTT. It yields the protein CSVEEQRGGQAFF.

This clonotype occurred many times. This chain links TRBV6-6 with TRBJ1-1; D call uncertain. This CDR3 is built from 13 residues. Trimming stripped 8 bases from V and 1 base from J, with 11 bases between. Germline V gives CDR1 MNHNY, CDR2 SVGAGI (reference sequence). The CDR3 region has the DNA TGTGCCAGCCAAGACGGCCAGAACACTGAAGCTTTCTTT. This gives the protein CASQDGQNTEAFF.

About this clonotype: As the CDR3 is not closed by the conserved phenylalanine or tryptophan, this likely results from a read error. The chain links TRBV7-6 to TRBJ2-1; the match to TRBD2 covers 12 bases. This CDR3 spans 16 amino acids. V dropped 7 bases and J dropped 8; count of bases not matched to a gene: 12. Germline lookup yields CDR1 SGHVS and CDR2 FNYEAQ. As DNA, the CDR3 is TGTGCCAGCACCCCCCTAGCGGGGGGGCCTTTCCATGAGCAGTTCCTC. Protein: CASTPLAGGPFHEQFL.

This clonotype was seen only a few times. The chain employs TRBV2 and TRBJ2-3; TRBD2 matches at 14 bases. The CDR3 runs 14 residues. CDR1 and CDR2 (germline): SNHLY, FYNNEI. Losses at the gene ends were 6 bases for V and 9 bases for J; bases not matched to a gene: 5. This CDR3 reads CASRGTSGGPTQYF. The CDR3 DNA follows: TGTGCCAGCAGGGGGACTAGCGGGGGCCCGACGCAGTATTTT.

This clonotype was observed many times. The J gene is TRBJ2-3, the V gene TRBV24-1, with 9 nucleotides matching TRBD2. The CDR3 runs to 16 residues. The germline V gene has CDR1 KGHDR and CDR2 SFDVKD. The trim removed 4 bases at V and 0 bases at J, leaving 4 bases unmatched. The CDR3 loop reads CATSEIAGVSTDTQYF. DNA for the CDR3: TGTGCCACCAGTGAGATAGCGGGGGTGAGCACAGATACGCAGTATTTT.

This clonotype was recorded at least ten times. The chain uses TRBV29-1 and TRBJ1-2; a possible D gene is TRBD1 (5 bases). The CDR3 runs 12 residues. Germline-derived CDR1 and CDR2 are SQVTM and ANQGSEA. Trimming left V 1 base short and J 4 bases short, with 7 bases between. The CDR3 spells CSVEAGGYGYTF. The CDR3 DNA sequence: TGCAGCGTTGAAGCCGGGGGCTATGGCTACACCTTC.

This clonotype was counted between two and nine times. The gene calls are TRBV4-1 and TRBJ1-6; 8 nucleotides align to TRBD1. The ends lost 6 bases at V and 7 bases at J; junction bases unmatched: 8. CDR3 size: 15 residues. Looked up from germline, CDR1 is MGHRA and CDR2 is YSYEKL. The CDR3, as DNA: TGCGCCAGCAGAGGGTCCGGGACAGGAAATTCACCCCTCCACTTT. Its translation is CASRGSGTGNSPLHF.

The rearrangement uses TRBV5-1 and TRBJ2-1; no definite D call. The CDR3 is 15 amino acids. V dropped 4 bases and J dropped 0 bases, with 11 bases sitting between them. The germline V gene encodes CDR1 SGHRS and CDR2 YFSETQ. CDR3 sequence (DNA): TGCGCCAGCAGCGCCGGACCGTCCTCCTACAATGAGCAGTTCTTC. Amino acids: CASSAGPSSYNEQFF.

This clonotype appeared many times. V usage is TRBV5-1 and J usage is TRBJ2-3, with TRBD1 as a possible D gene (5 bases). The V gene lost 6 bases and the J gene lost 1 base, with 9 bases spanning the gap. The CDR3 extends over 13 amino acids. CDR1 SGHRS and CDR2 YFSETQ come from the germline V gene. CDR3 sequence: CASTLQGTDTQYF. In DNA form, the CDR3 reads TGCGCCAGCACCCTACAGGGCACAGATACGCAGTATTTT. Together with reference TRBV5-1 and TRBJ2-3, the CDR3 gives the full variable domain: KAGVTQTPRYLIKTRGQQVTLSCSPISGHRSVSWYQQTPGQGLQFLFEYFSETQRNKGNFPGRFSGRQFSNSRSEMNVSTLELGDSALYLCASTLQGTDTQYFGPGTRLTVL.

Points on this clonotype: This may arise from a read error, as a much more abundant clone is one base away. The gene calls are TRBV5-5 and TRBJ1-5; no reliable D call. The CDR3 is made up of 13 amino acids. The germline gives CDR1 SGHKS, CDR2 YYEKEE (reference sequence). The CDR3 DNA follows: TGTGTCAGCAGTCCCGAAGCCAATCAGCCCCAGCATTTT. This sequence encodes CVSSPEANQPQHF.

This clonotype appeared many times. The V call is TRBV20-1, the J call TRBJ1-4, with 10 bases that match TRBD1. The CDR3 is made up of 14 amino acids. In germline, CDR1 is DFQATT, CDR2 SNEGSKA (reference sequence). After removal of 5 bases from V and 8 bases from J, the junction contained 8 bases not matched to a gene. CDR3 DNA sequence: TGCAGTGCTCCAAAGGGGACAGGGGACGAAAAACTGTTTTTT. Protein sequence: CSAPKGTGDEKLFF.

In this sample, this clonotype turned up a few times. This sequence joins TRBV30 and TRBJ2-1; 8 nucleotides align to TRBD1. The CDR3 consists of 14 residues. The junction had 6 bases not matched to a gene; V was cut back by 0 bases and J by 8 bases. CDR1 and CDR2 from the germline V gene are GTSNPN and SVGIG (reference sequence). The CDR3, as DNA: TGTGCCTGGAGTGTAACAGGGGGTTTTGATGAGCAGTTCTTC. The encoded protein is CAWSVTGGFDEQFF.

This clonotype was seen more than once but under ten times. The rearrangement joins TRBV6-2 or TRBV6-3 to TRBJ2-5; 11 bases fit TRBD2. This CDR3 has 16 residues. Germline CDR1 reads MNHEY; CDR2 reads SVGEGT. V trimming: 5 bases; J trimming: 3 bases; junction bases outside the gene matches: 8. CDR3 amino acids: CASSDGTSGPKETQYF. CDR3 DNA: TGTGCCAGCAGTGACGGGACTAGCGGACCCAAAGAGACCCAGTACTTC.

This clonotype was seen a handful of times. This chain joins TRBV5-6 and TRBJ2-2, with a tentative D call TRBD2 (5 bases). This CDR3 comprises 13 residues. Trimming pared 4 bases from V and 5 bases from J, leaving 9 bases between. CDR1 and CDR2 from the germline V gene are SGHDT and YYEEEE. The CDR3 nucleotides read TGTGCCAGCAGCGGGAGCGCGACCGGGGAGCTGTTTTTT. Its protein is CASSGSATGELFF. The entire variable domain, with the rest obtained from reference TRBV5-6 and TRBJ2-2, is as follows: DAGVTQSPTHLIKTRGQQVTLRCSPKSGHDTVSWYQQALGQGPQFIFQYYEEEERQRGNFPDRFSGHQFPNYSSELNVNALLLGDSALYLCASSGSATGELFFGEGSRLTVL.

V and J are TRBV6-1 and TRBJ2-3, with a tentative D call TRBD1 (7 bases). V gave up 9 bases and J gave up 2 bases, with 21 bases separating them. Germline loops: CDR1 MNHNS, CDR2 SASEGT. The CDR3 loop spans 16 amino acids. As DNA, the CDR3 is TGTGCCAGTGGGAGGACAGGCCCGGCCCCCACAGATACGCAGTATTTT. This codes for CASGRTGPAPTDTQYF.

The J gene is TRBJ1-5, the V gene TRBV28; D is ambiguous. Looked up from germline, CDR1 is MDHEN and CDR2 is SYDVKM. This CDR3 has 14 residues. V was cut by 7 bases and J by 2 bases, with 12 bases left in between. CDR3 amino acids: CASNIISGNQPQHF. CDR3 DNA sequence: TGTGCCAGCAATATCATCAGCGGCAATCAGCCCCAGCATTTT.

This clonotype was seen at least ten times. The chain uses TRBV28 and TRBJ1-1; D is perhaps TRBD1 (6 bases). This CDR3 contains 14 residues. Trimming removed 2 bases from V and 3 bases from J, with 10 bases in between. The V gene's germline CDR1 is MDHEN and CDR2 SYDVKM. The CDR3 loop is CASSLQGRYTEAFF. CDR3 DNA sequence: TGTGCCAGCAGTTTACAGGGGAGGTACACTGAAGCTTTCTTT.

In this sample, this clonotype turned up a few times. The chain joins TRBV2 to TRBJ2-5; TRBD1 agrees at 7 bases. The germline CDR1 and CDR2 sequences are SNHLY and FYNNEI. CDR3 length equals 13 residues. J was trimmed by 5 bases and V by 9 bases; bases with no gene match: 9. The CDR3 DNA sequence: TGTGCCAGTAGGAAAACAGGGGCGGAGACCCAGTACTTC. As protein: CASRKTGAETQYF.